Listed below are T cell receptor beta chains from one sample, sequenced in a study of PD-L1 blockade in urothelial cancer. Sequencing was performed with immunoSEQ multiplex PCR; in TCRdb, only in-frame clones are kept and a portion is missing. The sample has some 40,000 clones, around 81% seen once; the top ten hold roughly 15%. The starting material was PBMCs, obtained around atezolizumab (anti-PD-L1) treatment. The source of these receptors is a man older than 75 with urothelial cancer. Each CDR3 is given with its conserved first and last residue. The order of the fields is J gene, D gene, V gene, CDR3 protein, CDR3 DNA. The D gene is left open where the match is weak.

j_gene: TRBJ2-3
d_gene: TRBD1
v_gene: TRBV4-1
CDR3aa: CASSQDGTARRRRDTQYF
CDR3nt: TGCGCCAGCAGCCAAGATGGGACAGCCCGGAGACGGCGGGATACGCAGTATTTT

j_gene: TRBJ2-1
d_gene: -
v_gene: TRBV19
CDR3aa: CASSMTGYNEQFF
CDR3nt: TGTGCCAGTAGTATGACGGGCTACAATGAGCAGTTCTTC

j_gene: TRBJ1-1
d_gene: TRBD1
v_gene: TRBV19
CDR3aa: CASSQQGSTEAFF
CDR3nt: TGTGCCAGTAGTCAACAGGGGAGCACTGAAGCTTTCTTT

j_gene: TRBJ1-5
d_gene: -
v_gene: TRBV7-2
CDR3aa: CASSPPGYSNQPQHF
CDR3nt: TGTGCCAGCAGCCCCCCCGGGTATAGCAATCAGCCCCAGCATTTT

j_gene: TRBJ2-3
d_gene: TRBD2
v_gene: TRBV7-8
CDR3aa: CASRLLAGGRSTQYF
CDR3nt: TGTGCCAGCAGACTACTAGCGGGAGGGAGGTCTACGCAGTATTTT

j_gene: TRBJ1-1
d_gene: -
v_gene: TRBV4-1
CDR3aa: CASSQELTVNTEAFF
CDR3nt: TGCGCCAGCAGCCAAGAGCTAACAGTGAACACTGAAGCTTTCTTT

j_gene: TRBJ2-2
d_gene: TRBD2
v_gene: TRBV11-1
CDR3aa: CASSLGLAGTGELFF
CDR3nt: TGTGCCAGCAGCTTGGGACTAGCGGGCACCGGGGAGCTGTTTTTT

j_gene: TRBJ1-1
d_gene: -
v_gene: TRBV18
CDR3aa: CASSPLSGGRANTEAFF
CDR3nt: TGTGCCAGCTCACCACTGTCTGGCGGCAGGGCAAACACTGAAGCTTTCTTT

j_gene: TRBJ1-1
d_gene: -
v_gene: TRBV5-1
CDR3aa: CASSPRPQGTEAFF
CDR3nt: TGCGCCAGCAGCCCCAGACCACAGGGTACTGAAGCTTTCTTT

j_gene: TRBJ1-1
d_gene: -
v_gene: TRBV5-1
CDR3aa: CASSSDSPNTEAFF
CDR3nt: TGCGCCAGCAGCTCGGACAGCCCGAACACTGAAGCTTTCTTT

j_gene: TRBJ1-2
d_gene: TRBD1
v_gene: TRBV30
CDR3aa: CAWRDREWGYGYTF
CDR3nt: TGTGCCTGGAGAGACAGGGAGTGGGGCTATGGCTACACCTTC

j_gene: TRBJ1-1
d_gene: -
v_gene: TRBV7-9
CDR3aa: CASSPTENTEAFF
CDR3nt: TGTGCCAGCAGCCCGACAGAGAACACTGAAGCTTTCTTT